These 30 T cell receptor beta chains were all obtained from the same sample, sequenced in a study of blood T cell repertoires in COVID-19. Produced via immunoSEQ multiplex PCR; TCRdb's table is partial and in-frame only. The profile shows about 480,000 clones, approximately 87% of them singletons. Sequencing was carried out using PBMCs or T cells enriched from blood (not recorded which). These TCRs come from a woman aged 35 to 49 who had recovered from COVID-19.

V gene TRBV18 combines with J gene TRBJ2-7; TRBD1 agrees at 8 bases. V lost 3 bases and J lost 6; bases outside the gene matches: 13. The CDR3 runs 16 residues. From germline, CDR1 is KGHSH and CDR2 LQKENI. CDR3 in DNA: TGTGCCAGCTCACCTTTCTTAGGACAGGGTTATCTCGAGCAGTACTTC. The encoded protein is CASSPFLGQGYLEQYF.

V is TRBV7-9 and J is TRBJ1-5, with unresolved D. This CDR3 is built from 16 residues. V lost 1 base to trimming and J lost 0 bases, with 10 bases between them. Germline CDR1 and CDR2: SEHNR and FQNEAQ (reference sequence). CDR3 nucleotides: TGTGCCAGCAGCTTAGGAAGTACACGTAGCAATCAGCCCCAGCATTTT. Residues: CASSLGSTRSNQPQHF.

The genes are TRBV25-1 and TRBJ1-1; TRBD1 might be the D (5 bases). The V gene's germline CDR1 is MGHDK and CDR2 SYGVNS. The ends were cut back, 4 bases at V and 6 bases at J, with 12 bases in the middle. The CDR3 loop spans 13 amino acids. The CDR3 bases are TGTGCCAGCAGTGCCTCGGGCAGGGCTGAAGCTTTCTTT. Translating gives CASSASGRAEAFF.

V usage is TRBV19 and J usage is TRBJ2-1, with 13 bases that match TRBD2. The V segment lost 5 bases and the J segment 6 bases; nucleotides outside the gene matches: 7. Germline V gene sequence: CDR1 LNHDA, CDR2 SQIVND (reference sequence). This CDR3 is 16 amino acids long. The CDR3 sequence is CASSPSRTSGSNEQFF. The CDR3 bases are TGTGCCAGTAGTCCGTCTAGGACTAGCGGGAGCAATGAGCAGTTCTTC.

This chain connects TRBV27 to TRBJ1-1, with 7 bases lining up with TRBD1. Germline loops: CDR1 MNHEY, CDR2 SMNVEV (reference sequence). V was clipped by 6 bases and J by 0 bases; unmatched bases: 4. The CDR3 extends over 14 amino acids. CDR3 in amino acids: CASSRDRLNTEAFF. CDR3 nucleotide sequence: TGTGCCAGCAGCCGGGACAGATTGAACACTGAAGCTTTCTTT.

Comments on this clone: An end of the junction does not agree with germline; a read error may underlie this. J is TRBJ2-1 and V is TRBV7-7; D possibly corresponds to TRBD2 (5 bases). CDR1 is SSHAT and CDR2 is FNYEAQ in the germline V gene (reference sequence). The CDR3 consists of 15 residues. The CDR3 loop is CASSPDFLRNNEQFF. Here the CDR3 DNA reads TGTGCTAGCAGCCCGGACTTTTTAAGGAACAATGAGCAGTTCTTC.

This chain links TRBV27 with TRBJ2-7; perhaps TRBD2 as D (6 bases). V lost 2 bases and J lost 6, with 14 bases in between. This CDR3 spans 14 amino acids. CDR1 is MNHEY, CDR2 SMNVEV, per germline (reference sequence). The CDR3: CASSLRIGRSEQYF. CDR3 in DNA: TGTGCCAGCAGTTTAAGGATCGGGAGAAGCGAGCAGTACTTC.

The chain links TRBV10-3 to TRBJ1-6; 10 bases align to TRBD1. The CDR3 extends over 13 amino acids. The germline gives CDR1 ENHRY, CDR2 SYGVKD. The V segment lost 10 bases and the J segment 9 bases; nucleotides outside the gene matches: 6. CDR3 sequence: CATTGTGASPLHF. The CDR3 DNA follows: TGTGCCACTACCGGGACAGGGGCTTCACCCCTCCACTTT.

This chain links TRBV9 with TRBJ1-2; weak D call: TRBD1 (6 bases). CDR1 SGDLS and CDR2 YYNGEE come from the germline V gene. This CDR3 comprises 14 residues. V was shortened by 3 bases and J by 4 bases, with 13 bases between the two germline ends. The CDR3 nucleotides are TGTGCCAGCAGCGCCGCCGGGACAACCTATGGCTACACCTTC. Translating gives CASSAAGTTYGYTF.

J is TRBJ2-1 and V is TRBV4-1; 10 nucleotides line up with TRBD2. The germline CDR1 and CDR2 sequences are MGHRA and YSYEKL. The CDR3 covers 16 residues. The ends lost 4 bases at V and 6 bases at J; junction bases unmatched: 9. Here the CDR3 reads CASSLGTSGIRNEQFF. CDR3 DNA: TGCGCCAGCAGCCTGGGAACTAGCGGGATTCGCAATGAGCAGTTCTTC.

The gene calls are TRBV19 and TRBJ2-7, with TRBD2 identical over 13 bases. The length of the CDR3 is 16 residues. Germline V gene lookup returns CDR1 LNHDA and CDR2 SQIVND (reference sequence). V was pared by 6 bases and J by 3 bases, with 8 bases of the junction left unmatched. The CDR3 reads CASSQDRTSGSYEQYF. The CDR3 nucleotides read TGTGCCAGTAGCCAGGACCGGACTAGCGGGAGCTACGAGCAGTACTTC.

This chain uses TRBV30 with TRBJ1-5, with a possible D match to TRBD1 (5 bases). The CDR3 is 15 residues long. Per the germline V gene, CDR1 is GTSNPN and CDR2 is SVGIG (reference sequence). The V end lost 3 bases, the J end lost 0 bases, and 12 bases lay between the germline ends. CDR3 nucleotides: TGTGCCTGGAGCGCGGGACGGATTAGCAATCAGCCCCAGCATTTT. It specifies CAWSAGRISNQPQHF.

This clone was recorded only once. A clone one base away is much larger, so this may be a read error. This chain links TRBV9 with TRBJ2-2; 8 nucleotides match TRBD2. Germline loops: CDR1 SGDLS, CDR2 YYNGEE. Trimming removed 4 bases from V and 3 bases from J; junction bases left unmatched: 20. This CDR3 has 20 residues. CDR3 DNA: TGTGCCAGCAGCTCAGCGGGGGCTGTGGGACTCTCTCTCGACACCGGGGAGCTGTTTTTT. Translating gives CASSSAGAVGLSLDTGELFF.

This chain links TRBV19 with TRBJ1-5; tentative D call: TRBD1 (6 bases). This CDR3 is built from 14 residues. V was trimmed by 6 bases and J by 5 bases, leaving 14 bases between them. Looked up from germline, CDR1 is LNHDA and CDR2 is SQIVND (reference sequence). This CDR3 reads CASRVGGRDQPQHF. Here the CDR3 DNA reads TGTGCCAGTAGAGTAGGGGGGAGGGATCAGCCCCAGCATTTT.

The V and J genes are TRBV4-3 and TRBJ2-1; 8 nucleotides agree with TRBD1. In germline, CDR1 is LGHNA, CDR2 YSLEER. The trim removed 5 bases at V and 6 bases at J, leaving 9 bases unmatched. The CDR3 consists of 15 residues. In DNA, the CDR3 is TGCGCCAGCAGCGACGGACAGGGTGCTGGCAATGAGCAGTTCTTC. It codes for CASSDGQGAGNEQFF.

The J gene is TRBJ2-7, the V gene TRBV5-1; TRBD2 matches at 12 bases. The ends lost 2 bases at V and 2 bases at J; junction bases unmatched: 8. The CDR3 runs to 17 residues. The germline gives CDR1 SGHRS, CDR2 YFSETQ. The CDR3 DNA sequence: TGCGCCAGCAGCTTAGGGACCTGGACTAGCGGGACCTACGAGCAGTACTTC. Translated, it gives CASSLGTWTSGTYEQYF.

The chain employs TRBV24-1 and TRBJ2-7, with 8 bases that match TRBD2. Germline V gene data show CDR1 as KGHDR and CDR2 as SFDVKD. The CDR3 has 15 residues. With V trimmed by 3 bases and J by 6 bases, 9 bases remained unmatched. In DNA form, the CDR3 reads TGTGCCACCAGTGATACCGGACTAGCTTTCGCCGAGCAGTACTTC. Protein sequence: CATSDTGLAFAEQYF.

The rearrangement joins TRBV10-2 to TRBJ1-2; TRBD1 matches at 9 bases. This CDR3 spans 16 amino acids. The ends lost 6 bases at V and 8 bases at J; junction bases unmatched: 16. CDR1 and CDR2 from the germline V gene are WSHSY and SAAADI. CDR3 sequence (DNA): TGCGCCAGCAGAACCGGGACAGGGTTGATCGCTCAGGGCTACACCTTC. It translates to CASRTGTGLIAQGYTF.

The chain joins TRBV24-1 to TRBJ1-2; tentatively, D is TRBD1 (5 bases). CDR3 length: 13 amino acids. Germline V gene sequence: CDR1 KGHDR, CDR2 SFDVKD. Trimming pared 3 bases from V and 4 bases from J, leaving 8 bases between. The CDR3 reads CATSDTGPYGYTF. Written as DNA, the CDR3 is TGTGCCACCAGTGATACAGGTCCCTATGGCTACACCTTC.

This clone was seen just once. The rearrangement links TRBV6-2 or TRBV6-3 to TRBJ2-7; TRBD2 agrees at 9 bases. Germline CDR1 and CDR2: MNHEY and SVGEGT. Trimming removed 2 bases from V and 4 bases from J; junction bases left unmatched: 6. This CDR3 contains 15 residues. The CDR3 region has the DNA TGTGCCAGCAGTTACGCGGGAGCGGGGGGATACGAGCAGTACTTC. Encoded protein: CASSYAGAGGYEQYF.

The chain carries TRBV12-3 or TRBV12-4 and TRBJ2-2; a weak D match, TRBD2 (6 bases). The CDR3 totals 13 residues. Trimming took 2 bases from V and 6 from J, leaving 7 bases between them. CDR3 region: CASSLREAGELFF. The CDR3 DNA reads TGTGCCAGCAGTTTAAGGGAGGCCGGGGAGCTGTTTTTT.

This chain connects TRBV29-1 to TRBJ1-1; possibly TRBD1 for D (6 bases). CDR1 and CDR2 from the germline V gene are SQVTM and ANQGSEA. The germline V and J ends were trimmed by 2 bases and 0 bases, with 10 bases remaining between them. This CDR3 has 14 residues. CDR3 nucleotides: TGCAGCGTTGAACTTCAGGGGATGAACACTGAAGCTTTCTTT. It is translated as CSVELQGMNTEAFF.

This clone was counted a few times. The genes are TRBV11-2 and TRBJ1-1, with no clear D. V shed 4 bases and J shed 1 base, with 10 bases lying between them. The CDR3 extends over 14 amino acids. The germline gives CDR1 SGHAT, CDR2 FQNNGV. Written as DNA, the CDR3 is TGTGCCAGCAGCTCCGGTCGGGGGAACACTGAAGCTTTCTTT. Its protein product is CASSSGRGNTEAFF.

The chain couples TRBV20-1 to TRBJ1-2, with 11 positions matching TRBD1. The J segment lost 9 bases and the V segment lost 6 bases, leaving 3 bases of the junction unmatched. Looked up from germline, CDR1 is DFQATT and CDR2 is SNEGSKA (reference sequence). The CDR3 extends over 11 amino acids. CDR3 amino acids: CSAGQGDRYTF. Written as DNA, the CDR3 is TGCAGTGCGGGACAGGGGGATCGCTACACCTTC.

The chain combines TRBV2 with TRBJ1-2; D is perhaps TRBD1 (6 bases). The V end was cut by 0 bases, the J end by 7 bases, with 15 bases between. The CDR3 is 15 amino acids. CDR1 SNHLY and CDR2 FYNNEI come from the germline V gene. The DNA of the CDR3 is TGTGCCAGCAGTGAAGCGCGCACAGGGATTGTTGGCTACACCTTC. It codes for CASSEARTGIVGYTF.

This sequence joins TRBV15 and TRBJ1-1, with a possible D match to TRBD1 (6 bases). Germline V CDR1 and CDR2: LNHNV, YYDKDF (reference sequence). V lost 4 bases, J lost 0 bases, and 12 bases lay in between. This CDR3 region has 15 residues. The CDR3 here is CATSTRGALNTEAFF. CDR3 in DNA: TGTGCCACCAGCACCCGGGGGGCTTTGAACACTGAAGCTTTCTTT.

The rearrangement uses TRBV7-2 and TRBJ1-1; maybe TRBD1 (5 bases). Trimming took 5 bases from V and 1 from J, leaving 17 bases between them. Germline loops: CDR1 SGHTA, CDR2 FQGNSA. CDR3 size: 16 residues. CDR3 sequence reads: CASSLGLTTRNTEAFF. The DNA for the CDR3 is TGTGCCAGCAGCCTGGGACTCACAACGAGGAACACTGAAGCTTTCTTT. Using reference TRBV7-2 and TRBJ1-1 for the parts outside the CDR3, the full variable domain is GAGVSQSPSNKVTEKGKDVELRCDPISGHTALYWYRQSLGQGLEFLIYFQGNSAPDKSGLPSDRFSAERTGGSVSTLTIQRTQQEDSAVYLCASSLGLTTRNTEAFFGQGTRLTVV.

This chain connects TRBV27 to TRBJ1-4; 8 bases map to TRBD1. The CDR3 totals 18 residues. The germline CDR1 and CDR2 sequences are MNHEY and SMNVEV (reference sequence). V shed 1 base, J shed 1 base, and the junction held 8 bases outside the gene matches. The CDR3 coding sequence is TGTGCCAGCAGTTTATGGACAGGGCGGGGTAGAACTAATGAAAAACTGTTTTTT. This codes for CASSLWTGRGRTNEKLFF.

CDR3 sequence (DNA): TGTGCCAGCAAGGGACAGGGGGGCGCCTACGAGCAGTACTTC. It yields the protein CASKGQGGAYEQYF. This chain connects TRBV2 to TRBJ2-7, with TRBD1 identical over 11 bases. The CDR3 sequence is 14 residues long. Unmatched junction bases numbered 4, after V lost 7 bases and J lost 2 bases. The germline V gene has CDR1 SNHLY and CDR2 FYNNEI.

The chain recombines TRBV7-9 with TRBJ1-2; no clear D gene. The germline V gene encodes CDR1 SEHNR and CDR2 FQNEAQ (reference sequence). The CDR3 spans 12 residues. V shed 6 bases and J shed 8 bases, with 13 bases lying between them. Here the CDR3 DNA reads TGTGCCAGCAGTCCCATCGGTAGAGGCTACACCTTC. It codes for CASSPIGRGYTF.